A single sample gave rise to the 9 T cell receptor beta chains below, sequenced in a study of T cell repertoires in cytomegalovirus infection. TCRdb ran MiXCR on the reads and lists one entry per CDR3 protein. The data show 750,000 to 900,000 distinct CDR3 sequences, approximately 32% seen once. For these TCRs, the target antigens are not known. Specimen: cultured CD8+ T cells from PBMCs, collected from culture after CMV antigen stimulation. Receptor source: a human donor in good health (CMV status not recorded). Some clones in this sample may be carry-over from other donors' samples.

This clonotype appeared a few times. This chain connects TRBV7-6 to TRBJ1-6, with TRBD1 matching 8 bases. The CDR3 is made up of 16 amino acids. After removal of 3 bases from V and 7 bases from J, the junction contained 8 bases not matched to a gene. Germline V gene lookup returns CDR1 SGHVS and CDR2 FNYEAQ. DNA of the CDR3: TGTGCCAGCAGCTTTTCAGGGGGCAGGGGGAATTCACCCCTCCACTTT. It codes for CASSFSGGRGNSPLHF.

The V gene is TRBV2, the J gene TRBJ2-1; a weak D match, TRBD1 (6 bases). V lost 10 bases and J 0 bases, leaving 13 bases between the germline ends. The CDR3 extends over 14 amino acids. The germline V gene encodes CDR1 SNHLY and CDR2 FYNNEI. Written as DNA, the CDR3 is TGTGCCAATAAACAGGGTAACTCCTACAATGAGCAGTTCTTC. Translating gives CANKQGNSYNEQFF.

The V and J genes are TRBV2 and TRBJ2-2, with D perhaps TRBD2 (5 bases). With 4 bases removed from V and 4 bases from J, the gap between germline ends came to 13 bases. The germline V gene encodes CDR1 SNHLY and CDR2 FYNNEI. The CDR3 loop spans 15 amino acids. The CDR3 protein is CASSGRGRSTGELFF. In DNA, the CDR3 is TGTGCCAGCAGTGGGAGAGGGCGCAGCACCGGGGAGCTGTTTTTT. Using reference TRBV2 and TRBJ2-2 for the parts outside the CDR3, the full variable domain is EPEVTQTPSHQVTQMGQEVILRCVPISNHLYFYWYRQILGQKVEFLVSFYNNEISEKSEIFDDQFSVERPDGSNFTLKIRSTKLEDSAMYFCASSGRGRSTGELFFGEGSRLTVL.

This chain uses TRBV27 with TRBJ2-7; D gene unclear. The CDR3 length is 13 residues. V was shortened by 3 bases and J by 5 bases, with 11 bases between the two germline ends. Germline CDR1 MNHEY, CDR2 SMNVEV (reference sequence). CDR3 residues: CASSFSIVHEQYF. In DNA, the CDR3 is TGTGCCAGCAGTTTTTCCATAGTCCACGAGCAGTACTTC.

This chain uses TRBV6-1 with TRBJ2-3; D call uncertain. The CDR3 has 16 amino acids. From germline, CDR1 is MNHNS and CDR2 SASEGT. The ends were cut back, 8 bases at V and 2 bases at J, with 20 bases in the middle. CDR3 loop: CASRESGRRPTDTQYF. Here the CDR3 DNA reads TGTGCCAGCCGAGAAAGTGGCCGCCGCCCCACAGATACGCAGTATTTT.

This clonotype was recorded at least ten times. This chain uses TRBV7-8 with TRBJ2-1; 11 bases agree with TRBD2. Trimming took 3 bases from V and 9 from J; bases not matched to a gene: 10. The CDR3 extends over 16 amino acids. Germline-derived CDR1 and CDR2 are SGHVS and FQNEAQ. The CDR3: CASSFPTSGGGPEQFF. The CDR3 DNA follows: TGTGCCAGCAGCTTCCCTACTAGCGGGGGTGGGCCTGAGCAGTTCTTC.

This sequence joins TRBV11-2 and TRBJ2-1, with 7 bases lining up with TRBD2. This CDR3 comprises 15 residues. With V trimmed by 7 bases and J by 6 bases, 12 bases remained unmatched. Germline CDR1 is SGHAT and CDR2 is FQNNGV. CDR3 sequence (DNA): TGTGCCAGCACCCCAAATGTGGGGGGGGTCAATGAGCAGTTCTTC. Its translation: CASTPNVGGVNEQFF.

The V call is TRBV5-4, the J call TRBJ2-3; possibly TRBD2 for D (5 bases). The CDR3 runs to 14 residues. Germline V gene lookup returns CDR1 SGHNT and CDR2 YYREEE (reference sequence). V gave up 0 bases and J gave up 2 bases, with 7 bases separating them. CDR3 sequence (DNA): TGTGCCAGCAGCTTGGTGGAGGCCACAGATACGCAGTATTTT. Its translation is CASSLVEATDTQYF.

This clonotype came up many times. The chain recombines TRBV6-5 with TRBJ1-1; tentative D call: TRBD1 (5 bases). Per germline, CDR1 MNHEY and CDR2 SVGAGI. The V end was cut by 6 bases, the J end by 6 bases, with 17 bases between. The CDR3 loop spans 14 amino acids. The DNA of the CDR3 is TGTGCCAGCAGCCCTAGTGGGGGGGGAGCTGAAGCTTTCTTT. Translating gives CASSPSGGGAEAFF.